This TCR beta chain was recorded in a study of blood T cell repertoires in COVID-19. Study summary: COVID-19 samples, acute and convalescent, were from the United States, Italy and Spain. The analysed material was cDNA or gDNA that came from T cells, B-cell-depleted T cells, or PBMCs.

Trimming left V 5 bases short and J 15 bases short, with 17 bases between. This CDR3 spans 12 amino acids. Germline CDR1 is SGHAT and CDR2 is FQNNGV. How the authors handled the data: How many nucleated cells were present was estimated from reference gene primer amplification. Generated by immunoSEQ multiplex PCR, the TCRdb table keeps only in-frame clones and is missing some. That table furnishes V, J and clone size, whereas the DNA furnished D and trimming. The sample has about 48,000 clones, about 92% seen once. Sequencing input: peripheral blood. This TCR was recovered from a woman over 75 with acute or convalescent COVID-19. The J gene is TRBJ2-4, the V gene TRBV11-2; tentatively, D is TRBD2 (7 bases). The CDR3 coding sequence is TGTGCCAGCAGCCCTGGGACACCGGGAGGGTACTTC. Its protein product is CASSPGTPGGYF.